Listed here are 26 T cell receptor beta chains from one sample, sequenced in a study of shared clonotypes between healthy human individuals. The data were produced by immunoSEQ multiplex PCR, yet TCRdb's version contains in-frame clones alone and is incomplete. Among 2.3 million or so clones listed, over 90% were seen once. Sample: naive CD4+ T cells from PBMCs. Indicated subset: CD45RA+ positively selected. The receptors were gathered from a man between 18 and 29 years old in good health. Some clones in this sample may be carry-over from other donors' samples.

The gene calls are TRBV18 and TRBJ1-1, with D perhaps matching TRBD1 (6 bases). V gave up 4 bases and J gave up 5 bases, with 20 bases separating them. CDR1 KGHSH and CDR2 LQKENI come from the germline V gene. The CDR3 consists of 16 residues. The chain's CDR3 is CASSLSWGPGETEAFF. CDR3 nucleotides: TGTGCCAGCTCACTGTCTTGGGGGCCGGGTGAAACTGAAGCTTTCTTT.

This sequence joins TRBV4-3 and TRBJ2-3; D is uncertain. The CDR3 has 15 amino acids. Trimming removed 1 base from V and 6 bases from J, with 14 bases in between. Germline loops: CDR1 LGHNA, CDR2 YSLEER. CDR3 nucleotides: TGCGCCAGCAGCCAAGCCCGTGGAGCCTCGGATACGCAGTATTTT. Encoded protein: CASSQARGASDTQYF.

J is TRBJ1-5 and V is TRBV27; 8 bases align to TRBD1. J was trimmed by 5 bases and V by 5 bases; bases with no gene match: 17. Germline values: CDR1 MNHEY, CDR2 SMNVEV (reference sequence). This CDR3 is built from 18 residues. CDR3 in amino acids: CASSPGTGEQFWDQPQHF. The CDR3 coding sequence is TGTGCCAGCAGTCCCGGGACAGGTGAGCAGTTCTGGGATCAGCCCCAGCATTTT.

This clone was observed a single time. V gene TRBV6-5 combines with J gene TRBJ1-6; D is ambiguous. The germline V and J ends were trimmed by 7 bases and 10 bases, with 11 bases remaining between them. Germline V gene data show CDR1 as MNHEY and CDR2 as SVGAGI. CDR3 length: 12 amino acids. The CDR3 reads CASTNPLSPLHF. CDR3 nucleotide sequence: TGTGCCAGCACCAACCCCTTGTCACCCCTCCACTTT.

Concerning this clone: The sample contains more than one DNA sequence encoding this CDR3. CDR3 nucleotide sequence: TGTGCCAGCAGTTTATTAGCGGGAGCCTACGAGCAGTACTTC. Its protein is CASSLLAGAYEQYF. This rearrangement joins TRBV27 to TRBJ2-7, with 9 bases matching TRBD2. With V trimmed by 1 base and J by 2 bases, 0 bases remained unmatched. This CDR3 is 14 amino acids long. Germline V gene lookup returns CDR1 MNHEY and CDR2 SMNVEV (reference sequence).

The chain has TRBV11-2 and TRBJ2-3; 8 nucleotides line up with TRBD1. Trimming took 2 bases from V and 2 from J; bases not matched to a gene: 9. The germline CDR1 and CDR2 sequences are SGHAT and FQNNGV. The CDR3 sequence is 17 residues long. The CDR3 bases are TGTGCCAGCAGCTTACCCACACAGGGGGACCACACAGATACGCAGTATTTT. As protein: CASSLPTQGDHTDTQYF.

The gene calls are TRBV10-1 and TRBJ2-3, with D maybe TRBD2 (6 bases). The CDR3 spans 15 residues. Per germline, CDR1 WNHNN and CDR2 SYGVQD (reference sequence). The V end lost 6 bases, the J end lost 2 bases, and 15 bases lay between the germline ends. The CDR3 DNA reads as TGCGCCAGCAGAGGTGGGGAGGACACCACAGATACGCAGTATTTT. It yields the protein CASRGGEDTTDTQYF.

This rearrangement joins TRBV6-6 to TRBJ1-5; D gene unclear. Germline assignment: CDR1 MNHNY and CDR2 SVGAGI (reference sequence). Trimming stripped 5 bases from V and 2 bases from J, with 16 bases between. The CDR3 is made up of 16 amino acids. The chain's CDR3 is CASSPRANEGNQPQHF. The CDR3 coding sequence is TGTGCCAGCAGTCCCCGGGCCAATGAGGGCAATCAGCCCCAGCATTTT.

The genes are TRBV5-6 and TRBJ2-7; maybe TRBD1 (6 bases). Germline values: CDR1 SGHDT, CDR2 YYEEEE. Trimming cost V 1 base and J 5 bases, with 10 bases left between them. The CDR3 has 13 amino acids. The CDR3: CASSLRGFHEQYF. The CDR3 DNA follows: TGTGCCAGCAGCTTGAGGGGGTTCCACGAGCAGTACTTC.

The chain is built from TRBV14 and TRBJ1-2; D is unresolved. The CDR3 is 17 amino acids. Germline assignment: CDR1 SGHDN and CDR2 FVKESK. V lost 0 bases, J lost 3 bases, and 17 bases lay in between. For the CDR3, the DNA is TGTGCCAGCAGCCAAGACTCGCAGTGGGCAAACTACTATGGCTACACCTTC. Encoded protein: CASSQDSQWANYYGYTF.

V and J are TRBV7-3 and TRBJ1-1; D is perhaps TRBD1 (5 bases). Germline lookup yields CDR1 SGHTA and CDR2 FQGTGA. This CDR3 has 13 residues. V was clipped by 0 bases and J by 8 bases, with 10 bases between them. The CDR3 protein is CASSLTWRGEAFF. In DNA, the CDR3 is TGTGCCAGCAGCTTAACTTGGAGGGGCGAAGCTTTCTTT.

The V call is TRBV7-2, the J call TRBJ2-2; D not resolved. CDR1 and CDR2 from the germline V gene are SGHTA and FQGNSA. V was shortened by 4 bases and J by 2 bases, with 11 bases between the two germline ends. This CDR3 is built from 15 residues. DNA of the CDR3: TGTGCCAGCAGCTCCAGTCGGAGCAACACCGGGGAGCTGTTTTTT. It translates to CASSSSRSNTGELFF.

This chain joins TRBV7-3 and TRBJ2-3; TRBD2 aligns across 7 bases. The trim removed 2 bases at V and 6 bases at J, leaving 11 bases unmatched. This CDR3 region has 16 residues. Germline V gives CDR1 SGHTA, CDR2 FQGTGA. The CDR3 DNA sequence: TGTGCCAGCAGCTTATTGCCGGGAGGTGGGTCGGATACGCAGTATTTT. Protein product: CASSLLPGGGSDTQYF.

This chain uses TRBV9 with TRBJ2-7, with 8 nucleotides matching TRBD1. This CDR3 comprises 14 residues. V was pared by 4 bases and J by 7 bases, with 10 bases of the junction left unmatched. The germline CDR1 and CDR2 sequences are SGDLS and YYNGEE. The CDR3 bases are TGTGCCAGCAGCCAGACAGGGGTATCGAGAGAGCAGTACTTC. Encoded protein: CASSQTGVSREQYF.

The chain is built from TRBV27 and TRBJ2-7; D may be TRBD1 (6 bases). From germline, CDR1 is MNHEY and CDR2 SMNVEV (reference sequence). Trimming pared 3 bases from V and 3 bases from J, leaving 15 bases between. The CDR3 sequence is 15 residues long. This chain's CDR3 is CASSFPGQRIYEQYF. DNA for the CDR3: TGTGCCAGCAGTTTCCCGGGACAAAGGATCTACGAGCAGTACTTC.

V gene TRBV5-6 combines with J gene TRBJ1-3; 9 bases align to TRBD1. CDR1 is SGHDT and CDR2 is YYEEEE in the germline V gene. CDR3 length equals 18 residues. Germline trimming cut 1 base from V and 0 bases from J; bases unmatched to any gene: 8. CDR3 sequence (DNA): TGTGCCAGCAGCTTGTTTTCCCGGGACAGGGTCTCTGGAAACACCATATATTTT. Protein: CASSLFSRDRVSGNTIYF. The full variable domain, in which reference TRBV5-6 and TRBJ1-3 provide the parts outside the CDR3, is DAGVTQSPTHLIKTRGQQVTLRCSPKSGHDTVSWYQQALGQGPQFIFQYYEEEERQRGNFPDRFSGHQFPNYSSELNVNALLLGDSALYLCASSLFSRDRVSGNTIYFGEGSWLTVV.

This sequence joins TRBV9 and TRBJ1-2, with a weak D call TRBD1 (6 bases). V lost 6 bases and J 1 base, leaving 13 bases between the germline ends. Looked up from germline, CDR1 is SGDLS and CDR2 is YYNGEE. The CDR3 totals 14 residues. In DNA, the CDR3 is TGTGCCAGCAACAAAGGACAGCTTAACTATGGCTACACCTTC. Amino acids: CASNKGQLNYGYTF.

On this clone: The sample holds other DNA sequences that translate to the same CDR3. This chain uses TRBV4-3 with TRBJ2-1; 8 bases are shared with TRBD2. The CDR3 consists of 16 residues. The V and J ends lost 0 bases and 4 bases, in that order; junction bases with no gene match: 5. CDR1 LGHNA and CDR2 YSLEER come from the germline V gene. In DNA, the CDR3 is TGCGCCAGCAGCCAAGATCCGGCGGGAGGTTACAATGAGCAGTTCTTC. It is translated as CASSQDPAGGYNEQFF.

This clone has a single count. The chain uses TRBV7-2 and TRBJ2-2; D may correspond to TRBD1 or TRBD2 (5 bases each). Looked up from germline, CDR1 is SGHTA and CDR2 is FQGNSA. The V end lost 6 bases, the J end lost 5 bases, and 16 bases lay between the germline ends. The CDR3 spans 15 residues. The CDR3 protein is CASSSRGLPTGELFF. The DNA for the CDR3 is TGTGCCAGCAGTTCCCGGGGCTTACCGACCGGGGAGCTGTTTTTT. The full variable domain, rest sourced from reference TRBV7-2 and TRBJ2-2, is GAGVSQSPSNKVTEKGKDVELRCDPISGHTALYWYRQSLGQGLEFLIYFQGNSAPDKSGLPSDRFSAERTGGSVSTLTIQRTQQEDSAVYLCASSSRGLPTGELFFGEGSRLTVL.

V and J are TRBV20-1 and TRBJ2-7; D is uncertain. Trimming pared 4 bases from V and 4 bases from J, leaving 8 bases between. Per germline, CDR1 DFQATT and CDR2 SNEGSKA (reference sequence). The CDR3 contains 11 residues. The CDR3 DNA reads TGCAGTGCTAAGTGGGGTTACGAGCAGTACTTC. Its translation is CSAKWGYEQYF.

The rearrangement joins TRBV19 to TRBJ2-4; D uncertain. The CDR3 is made up of 16 amino acids. The V end was cut by 5 bases, the J end by 0 bases, with 14 bases between. Germline CDR1 LNHDA, CDR2 SQIVND (reference sequence). The CDR3 loop is CASSLRAALAKNIQYF. Here the CDR3 DNA reads TGTGCCAGTAGTCTTCGGGCAGCCTTAGCCAAAAACATTCAGTACTTC.

The chain combines TRBV28 with TRBJ2-6; 10 bases are a match to TRBD1. J lost 0 bases, V lost 6 bases, and 14 bases had no gene match. The germline V gene encodes CDR1 MDHEN and CDR2 SYDVKM. The CDR3 length is 20 residues. CDR3 sequence reads: CASRSVPGQGSSSGANVLTF. The CDR3 DNA sequence: TGTGCCAGCAGATCAGTCCCGGGACAGGGGAGTAGCTCTGGGGCCAACGTCCTGACTTTC.

The chain combines TRBV4-1 with TRBJ2-3; D gene uncertain. CDR1 and CDR2 from the germline V gene are MGHRA and YSYEKL. This CDR3 is 16 amino acids long. Trimming left V 1 base short and J 5 bases short, with 16 bases between. The CDR3 coding sequence is TGCGCCAGCAGCCAAGTCGTCCTGCAGCGTGGAGATACGCAGTATTTT. It translates to CASSQVVLQRGDTQYF.

The chain joins TRBV30 to TRBJ1-5; 9 bases fit TRBD1. The CDR3 extends over 14 amino acids. CDR1 GTSNPN and CDR2 SVGIG come from the germline V gene (reference sequence). The J segment lost 7 bases and the V segment lost 4 bases, leaving 8 bases of the junction unmatched. CDR3 region: CAWTAQGARQPQHF. In nucleotides, the CDR3 is TGTGCCTGGACTGCACAGGGGGCCAGACAGCCCCAGCATTTT.

The chain links TRBV6-5 to TRBJ1-2; TRBD1 is a possible D gene (5 bases). Germline V gives CDR1 MNHEY, CDR2 SVGAGI. The CDR3 has 14 amino acids. V lost 7 bases, J lost 4 bases, and 16 bases lay in between. CDR3 nucleotides: TGTGCCAGCACCAAGAGTGGCAGGGTCTATGGCTACACCTTC. This translates into CASTKSGRVYGYTF.

There are a few counts of this clone. The chain couples TRBV6-4 to TRBJ2-2; tentatively, D is TRBD2 (5 bases). Per germline, CDR1 MRHNA and CDR2 SNTAGT. This CDR3 has 14 amino acids. The V gene lost 4 bases and the J gene lost 2 bases, with 8 bases spanning the gap. CDR3 DNA sequence: TGTGCCAGCAGTGTGCTAGCCAACACCGGGGAGCTGTTTTTT. As protein: CASSVLANTGELFF.